The T cell receptor beta chain under discussion was sequenced for a study of T cells in women clearing cervical HPV infection. Background on the study: Controls gave blood once infection was undetectable; cases at lesion identification. Findings and caveats of the study: It is unknown whether associations predate infection; no effector/memory or HPV-specific sorting. CIN3+ cases had significantly higher TCR richness than controls; evenness did not differ.

Assay used: immunoSEQ multiplex PCR; TCRdb lists only in-frame clones, some missing. The sample shows 25,000 to 35,000 clones, and roughly 7.3% sits with its ten largest clones. Germline values: CDR1 ENHRY, CDR2 SYGVKD. The CDR3 is made up of 14 amino acids. V gave up 5 bases and J gave up 7 bases; unmatched junction bases: 6. In regard to this clone: The antigen remains unidentified. The read falls 3 residues short of the CDR3 end, and the missing part is taken from the germline J gene.

The receptor comes from a woman between 18 and 75 years old with a cervical HPV16 infection that either progressed to CIN3+ or cleared (not recorded which). J is TRBJ2-2 and V is TRBV10-3; 8 nucleotides align to TRBD1. Sequenced input: blood buffy coat. CDR3 amino acids: CAISTGQGNGELFF. CDR3 DNA (partial): TGTGCCATCAGTACAGGACAGGGAAACGGGGAG.